A single T cell receptor (beta chain) is shown here with its context. Its antigen is currently unknown. The CDR3 sequence is 15 residues long. Germline loops: CDR1 MNHEY, CDR2 SVGEGT. V shed 6 bases, J shed 0 bases, and the junction held 4 bases outside the gene matches. This specimen belongs to a study of T cell responses to AZD1222 COVID-19 vaccine. Overall study findings and caveats: Every sample of the repertoires postdated the peak T cell response. Females outnumbered males among donors, who were mostly white British; clonal diversity was possibly underestimated.

Sequencing was performed with immunoSEQ multiplex PCR; in TCRdb, only in-frame clones are kept and a portion is missing. The sample includes some 170,000 clones, about 89% of them seen just once. J is TRBJ2-2 and V is TRBV6-2 or TRBV6-3, with 7 bases matching TRBD2. The specimen comprised peripheral blood, sampled on day 0 of AZD1222 vaccination. This sequence originates from an adult in good health. The CDR3 DNA sequence: TGTGCCAGCAGCCCGAGCGGGACGAACACCGGGGAGCTGTTTTTT. Its protein product is CASSPSGTNTGELFF.